This T cell receptor (beta chain) came from a study of blood T cell repertoires in COVID-19 (dated by TCRdb to the early 2020s). Regarding the study in general: The collaborator samples originated in the United States, Italy and Spain and spanned the acute and convalescent phases of COVID-19. The prospective study material was composed of cDNA or gDNA derived from T cells, B-cell-depleted T cells, or PBMCs. Subjects who had been exposed to COVID-19, were actively infected with it, or had recovered from it provided the deeply sampled blood TCRbeta repertoires that made up the dataset. A freely available public database, intended as a resource for researchers studying the immune response to SARS-CoV-2, is where the repertoires were released. Samples came from the ongoing ImmuneRACE study (first 160 participants) plus 1,254 subjects from 6 global collaborators. The sample metadata nearly always contained a de-identified subject ID, COVID-19 status, age in years and sex. HLA class I and class II types, where available, came from metadata supplied by the sample provider rather than from assay-based typing. Study-wide conclusions, independent of this receptor: Clinical and demographic metadata were provided uncurated, with the amount varying by source and participant.

A remark on this clone: It lacks a known antigen. The sample holds no much larger clone one base away, and base qualities are not on file.

V trim: 3 bases; J trim: 6 bases; unmatched bases: 0. The CDR1 and CDR2 encoded by the germline V gene are KGHSH and LQKENI. The cysteine opens and the phenylalanine closes a CDR3 of 12 amino acids. The only DNA kept is the CDR3, 36 bases in frame from the first base. TCRbeta CDR3 regions were amplified from genomic DNA using the immunoSEQ Assay, a bias-controlled multiplex PCR. The authors processed their data as follows. Within the assay, amplification of reference gene primers was used to estimate how many nucleated cells each sample contained. To quantify the absolute abundance of each unique TCRbeta CDR3 rearrangement, sequence reads were collapsed and filtered. For each sample, productive Simpson clonality was calculated as the square root of Simpson's diversity index over productive rearrangements. TCRdb obtained this table from immuneACCESS and retained in-frame rearrangements with V and J assigned. These tables miss some clones; where compared with another copy, unresolved V genes account for less than half of the shortfall, and the remainder is unexplained. Clone size and V and J calls were adopted from that table, with D and trimming inferred from the DNA. This sample holds 110,000 or so clones; more than 60% were observed only once. The biggest ten clones account for 6.2% of the sample.

Collaborating institutions collected whole blood in K2EDTA tubes following their own protocols. For TCRbeta analysis, collaborators shipped samples as frozen whole blood, isolated PBMCs, or DNA extracted from either of those sample types. Sequenced material: peripheral blood. The TCR was taken from a man aged 70 or older with acute or convalescent COVID-19. The V gene is TRBV18 and the J gene is TRBJ1-2, with 8 middle bases fitting TRBD1. The nucleotide sequence is TGTGCCAGCTCACCGGACAGGGATGGCTACACCTTC. It codes for CASSPDRDGYTF.